This T cell receptor beta chain was identified in a study of blood T cell repertoires in COVID-19. Study overall: Researchers got acute and convalescent COVID-19 samples from the United States, Italy and Spain.

Per the study methods: Using reference gene primer amplification, nucleated cell counts were estimated. Libraries were prepared by immunoSEQ multiplex PCR; TCRdb keeps only in-frame clonotypes and omits some of them. That table is the source of V, J and clone size, and D and trimming were worked out from the DNA. The sample holds roughly 100,000 clones, roughly 86% seen once. This CDR3 is 16 amino acids long. CDR1 and CDR2 (germline): MGHRA, YSYEKL. The V gene lost 0 bases and the J gene lost 0 bases, with 11 bases spanning the gap. Sequenced sample: peripheral blood. The chain is built from TRBV4-1 and TRBJ1-1, with D perhaps TRBD1 (6 bases). The receptor was derived from a man in his forties or fifties with active or convalescent COVID-19. The CDR3 reads CASSQDPNRVNTEAFF. CDR3 bases: TGCGCCAGCAGCCAAGATCCCAACAGGGTGAACACTGAAGCTTTCTTT.